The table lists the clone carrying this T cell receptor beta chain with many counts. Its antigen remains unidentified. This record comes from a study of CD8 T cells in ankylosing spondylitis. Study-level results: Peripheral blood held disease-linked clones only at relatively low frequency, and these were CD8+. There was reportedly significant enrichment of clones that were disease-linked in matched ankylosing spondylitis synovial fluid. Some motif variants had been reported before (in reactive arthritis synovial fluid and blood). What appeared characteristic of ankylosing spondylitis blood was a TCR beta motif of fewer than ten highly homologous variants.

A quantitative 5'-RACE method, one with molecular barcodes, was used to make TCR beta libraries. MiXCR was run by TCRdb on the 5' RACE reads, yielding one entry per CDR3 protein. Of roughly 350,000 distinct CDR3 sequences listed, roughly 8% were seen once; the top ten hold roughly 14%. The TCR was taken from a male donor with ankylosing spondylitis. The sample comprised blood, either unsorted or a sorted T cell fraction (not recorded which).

CDR3 nucleotide sequence: TGTGCCAGCAGCGTAGGGGACAGCAATAGCAATCAGCCCCAGCATTTT. It codes for CASSVGDSNSNQPQHF. This chain uses TRBV9 with TRBJ1-5; 7 nucleotides align to TRBD1. V was pared by 0 bases and J by 0 bases, with 3 bases of the junction left unmatched. The germline CDR1 and CDR2 sequences are SGDLS and YYNGEE. This CDR3 has 16 residues. Full variable domain (rest looked up from reference TRBV9 and TRBJ1-5): DSGVTQTPKHLITATGQRVTLRCSPRSGDLSVYWYQQSLDQGLQFLIQYYNGEERAKGNILERFSAQQFPDLHSELNLSSLELGDSALYFCASSVGDSNSNQPQHFGDGTRLSIL.